The next 24 T cell receptor beta chains were all read from a single sample in a study of CD8 T cells in Susac syndrome. The RNA input was roughly 0.45 to 1 ug, and it was reverse transcribed with random hexamers. TCRdb used MiXCR to reprocess the immunoSEQ multiplex PCR reads, holding one entry per CDR3 protein. The sample includes about 160,000 distinct CDR3 sequences, just over 90% of them seen just once. Sequenced material: CD4+ T cells from PBMCs. The receptors derive from a human donor in good health.

The CDR3 DNA is TGTGCCACCAGCAGAGGGGATAGAGCTGAAGCTTTCTTT. Encoded protein: CATSRGDRAEAFF. V and J are TRBV15 and TRBJ1-1, with D unresolved. Trimming left V 1 base short and J 6 bases short, with 9 bases between. The CDR3 is made up of 13 amino acids. CDR1 and CDR2 from the germline V gene are LNHNV and YYDKDF (reference sequence).

The chain has TRBV6-5 and TRBJ2-5; 9 nucleotides align to TRBD2. This CDR3 is 15 amino acids long. The germline V gene has CDR1 MNHEY and CDR2 SVGAGI. Trimming took 3 bases from V and 3 from J; bases not matched to a gene: 5. CDR3 sequence: CASSYHASGEETQYF. The CDR3 DNA reads as TGTGCCAGCAGTTATCACGCTAGCGGGGAAGAGACCCAGTACTTC.

V usage is TRBV13 and J usage is TRBJ2-7, with 8 bases fitting TRBD1. V lost 5 bases to trimming and J lost 4 bases; unmatched junction nucleotides: 10. The CDR3 is 15 residues long. CDR1 is PRHDT, CDR2 FYEKMQ, per germline (reference sequence). The CDR3 region is CASSHGRDRRYEQYF. Written as DNA, the CDR3 is TGTGCCAGCAGCCATGGACGGGACAGGAGATACGAGCAGTACTTC. Looking up the rest from reference TRBV13 and TRBJ2-7 gives the full variable domain: AAGVIQSPRHLIKEKRETATLKCYPIPRHDTVYWYQQGPGQDPQFLISFYEKMQSDKGSIPDRFSAQQFSDYHSELNMSSLELGDSALYFCASSHGRDRRYEQYFGPGTRLTVT.

The rearrangement links TRBV30 to TRBJ1-3, with D unclear. CDR1 is GTSNPN, CDR2 SVGIG, per germline (reference sequence). The CDR3 extends over 15 amino acids. V lost 4 bases and J 0 bases, leaving 13 bases between the germline ends. CDR3 sequence (DNA): TGTGCCTGGATTCCCCGCGGGCTCTCTGGAAACACCATATATTTT. This sequence encodes CAWIPRGLSGNTIYF.

The V call is TRBV20-1, the J call TRBJ1-5; D remains unclear. V lost 0 bases, J lost 4 bases, and 13 bases lay in between. Per germline, CDR1 DFQATT and CDR2 SNEGSKA (reference sequence). The CDR3 runs to 15 residues. DNA for the CDR3: TGCAGTGCTAGAGATAGAGTCGAGGAAAATCAGCCCCAGCATTTT. Translation: CSARDRVEENQPQHF.

The chain uses TRBV5-1 and TRBJ1-2; a weak D match, TRBD1 (5 bases). Trimming left V 5 bases short and J 0 bases short, with 14 bases between. This CDR3 spans 15 amino acids. CDR1 and CDR2 from the germline V gene are SGHRS and YFSETQ. CDR3 protein: CASSLLDSPNYGYTF. The CDR3 nucleotides read TGCGCCAGCAGTTTGCTTGACAGCCCTAACTATGGCTACACCTTC.

V usage is TRBV20-1 and J usage is TRBJ1-5, with 7 bases lining up with TRBD1. V dropped 6 bases and J dropped 3; count of bases not matched to a gene: 5. Germline lookup yields CDR1 DFQATT and CDR2 SNEGSKA (reference sequence). The CDR3 has 13 amino acids. The CDR3 region is CSATDRPNQPQHF. The CDR3, as DNA: TGCAGTGCCACGGACAGGCCCAATCAGCCCCAGCATTTT.

For this clonotype: Germline is not matched at one junction end, which may reflect a read error. V is TRBV19 and J is TRBJ2-5; D possibly corresponds to TRBD2 (6 bases). In germline, CDR1 is LNHDA, CDR2 SQIVND (reference sequence). The CDR3 runs 12 residues. CDR3 DNA: TGTGCCAGTAGCATAGGAGGGGAGACCCAGTACTTC. This gives the protein CASSIGGETQYF.

In this sample, this clonotype turned up a few times. The chain couples TRBV20-1 to TRBJ2-3; TRBD2 matches 10 bases. The CDR3 covers 15 residues. V lost 1 base and J lost 1; bases outside the gene matches: 2. Germline V CDR1 and CDR2: DFQATT, SNEGSKA (reference sequence). This chain's CDR3 is CSARVLAGGTDTQYF. The CDR3 nucleotides are TGCAGTGCTAGAGTCCTAGCGGGGGGCACAGATACGCAGTATTTT.

The chain joins TRBV5-1 to TRBJ2-5; D is uncertain. Germline V lookup: CDR1 SGHRS, CDR2 YFSETQ. The CDR3 is 12 amino acids. The germline V and J ends were trimmed by 5 bases and 1 base, with 6 bases remaining between them. CDR3 region: CASRQAQETQYF. The CDR3 nucleotides read TGCGCCAGCAGGCAGGCCCAAGAGACCCAGTACTTC.

V usage is TRBV19 and J usage is TRBJ2-3, with TRBD2 as a possible D gene (5 bases). Germline CDR1 LNHDA, CDR2 SQIVND (reference sequence). V lost 10 bases to trimming and J lost 0 bases, with 11 bases between them. The CDR3 spans 13 residues. The CDR3 DNA reads TGTGCCACCTCGACGGGGAGCACAGATACGCAGTATTTT. Protein product: CATSTGSTDTQYF.

The chain carries TRBV27 and TRBJ1-3; D gene uncertain. The V gene lost 1 base and the J gene lost 3 bases, with 10 bases spanning the gap. Looked up from germline, CDR1 is MNHEY and CDR2 is SMNVEV (reference sequence). CDR3 length equals 15 residues. CDR3 in DNA: TGTGCCAGCAGTTTATTCGGAGGGATTGGAAACACCATATATTTT. This sequence encodes CASSLFGGIGNTIYF.

The chain joins TRBV29-1 to TRBJ1-2; D is ambiguous. V lost 5 bases, J lost 4 bases, and 20 bases lay in between. The CDR3 length is 15 residues. Germline V gene data show CDR1 as SQVTM and CDR2 as ANQGSEA. CDR3 nucleotides: TGCAGCGTTTCAAATCCCGACGGTTCCTCCTATGGCTACACCTTC. Its protein product is CSVSNPDGSSYGYTF.

CDR3 sequence: CASSLAFQGGSYEQYF. In DNA, the CDR3 is TGCGCCAGCAGCTTGGCCTTTCAAGGCGGCTCCTACGAGCAGTACTTC. The V and J genes are TRBV5-1 and TRBJ2-7; D gene ambiguous. V was trimmed by 0 bases and J by 0 bases, leaving 13 bases between them. The CDR3 totals 16 residues. Germline V lookup: CDR1 SGHRS, CDR2 YFSETQ.

This chain uses TRBV18 with TRBJ2-1; D remains unclear. The CDR3 contains 13 residues. From germline, CDR1 is KGHSH and CDR2 LQKENI. Trimming took 3 bases from V and 3 from J, leaving 6 bases between them. The CDR3 nucleotides are TGTGCCAGCTCACCGCCTGACTACAATGAGCAGTTCTTC. This gives the protein CASSPPDYNEQFF.

This clonotype has a single count. V and J are TRBV20-1 and TRBJ1-6, with D possibly being TRBD1 (5 bases). V lost 0 bases and J lost 7, with 10 bases in between. Germline-derived CDR1 and CDR2 are DFQATT and SNEGSKA (reference sequence). The CDR3 loop spans 14 amino acids. CDR3 bases: TGCAGTGCTAGAGATGGGGGTCCCAATTCACCCCTCCACTTT. Protein: CSARDGGPNSPLHF.

The chain links TRBV12-3 or TRBV12-4 to TRBJ1-5; no definite D call. This CDR3 is 15 amino acids long. Trimming removed 4 bases from V and 6 bases from J, with 16 bases in between. CDR3 sequence (DNA): TGTGCCAGCAGTTGGACCGTGGGCGTCAGTCAGCCCCAGCATTTT. Translation: CASSWTVGVSQPQHF.

This chain connects TRBV25-1 to TRBJ1-1, with D unclear. Germline CDR1 is MGHDK and CDR2 is SYGVNS. The CDR3 is 14 amino acids. The V and J ends lost 9 bases and 3 bases respectively, with 17 bases between them. The CDR3 is CARWRNPKHTEAFF. As DNA, the CDR3 is TGTGCCAGATGGCGCAACCCCAAACACACTGAAGCTTTCTTT.

The chain employs TRBV20-1 and TRBJ2-7, with D perhaps given as TRBD1 or TRBD2 (7 bases each). CDR3 size: 14 residues. CDR1 is DFQATT, CDR2 SNEGSKA, per germline (reference sequence). V shed 6 bases and J shed 5 bases, with 20 bases lying between them. CDR3 sequence: CSAPNGEGADEQYF. The CDR3 DNA reads as TGCAGTGCCCCGAATGGGGAGGGGGCGGACGAGCAGTACTTC.

The chain recombines TRBV3-1 with TRBJ2-2; TRBD2 matches at 8 bases. There are 16 residues in the CDR3. The V gene's germline CDR1 is LGHDT and CDR2 YNNKEL (reference sequence). V gave up 4 bases and J gave up 1 base; unmatched junction bases: 5. CDR3 sequence reads: CASSPSGGWNTGELFF. As DNA, the CDR3 is TGTGCCAGCAGCCCCAGCGGGGGTTGGAACACCGGGGAGCTGTTTTTT.

This clonotype was seen a handful of times. This chain uses TRBV27 with TRBJ2-4; 7 bases line up with TRBD2. J gave up 2 bases and V 3 bases, and 1 base lay outside the gene matches. This CDR3 contains 14 residues. Germline values: CDR1 MNHEY, CDR2 SMNVEV (reference sequence). The CDR3 loop is CASSFGGTKNIQYF. The DNA for the CDR3 is TGTGCCAGCAGTTTCGGGGGGACCAAAAACATTCAGTACTTC.

The chain uses TRBV9 and TRBJ1-2; TRBD1 matches 10 bases. Germline CDR1 is SGDLS and CDR2 is YYNGEE. This CDR3 region has 15 residues. Germline trimming cut 3 bases from V and 7 bases from J; bases unmatched to any gene: 9. DNA for the CDR3: TGTGCCAGCAGCGAGACAGGGGGCGAGGTCGGTGGCTACACCTTC. Translating it yields CASSETGGEVGGYTF. Complete variable domain (other parts from reference TRBV9 and TRBJ1-2): DSGVTQTPKHLITATGQRVTLRCSPRSGDLSVYWYQQSLDQGLQFLIQYYNGEERAKGNILERFSAQQFPDLHSELNLSSLELGDSALYFCASSETGGEVGGYTFGSGTRLTVV.

This clonotype was recorded only once. CDR3: CASSLAGGTALHF. CDR3 bases: TGCGCCAGCAGCTTGGCCGGGGGAACGGCCCTCCACTTT. The J gene is TRBJ1-6, the V gene TRBV5-1; tentatively, D is TRBD1 (5 bases). Germline-derived CDR1 and CDR2 are SGHRS and YFSETQ. The CDR3 contains 13 residues. Trimming left V 0 bases short and J 14 bases short, with 12 bases between.

The DNA for the CDR3 is TGCAGTGCTAGCCCCCTCGACAGCGCAGGAGAGACCCAGTACTTC. Amino acids: CSASPLDSAGETQYF. The rearrangement uses TRBV20-1 and TRBJ2-5, with D possibly TRBD1 on 5 matching bases. The CDR3 totals 15 residues. Trimming pared 3 bases from V and 4 bases from J, leaving 18 bases between. Germline CDR1 reads DFQATT; CDR2 reads SNEGSKA (reference sequence).